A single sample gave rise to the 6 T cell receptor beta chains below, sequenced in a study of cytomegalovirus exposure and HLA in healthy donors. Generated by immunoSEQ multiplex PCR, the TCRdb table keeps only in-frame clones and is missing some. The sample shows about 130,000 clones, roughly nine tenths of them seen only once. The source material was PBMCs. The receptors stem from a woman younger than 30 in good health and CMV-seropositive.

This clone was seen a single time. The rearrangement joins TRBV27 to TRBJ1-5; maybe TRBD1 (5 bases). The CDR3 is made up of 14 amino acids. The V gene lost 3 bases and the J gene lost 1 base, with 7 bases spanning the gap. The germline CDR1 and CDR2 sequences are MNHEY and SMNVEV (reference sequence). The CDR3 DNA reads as TGTGCCAGCAGTTTTGGGGGGAGCAATCAGCCCCAGCATTTT. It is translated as CASSFGGSNQPQHF.

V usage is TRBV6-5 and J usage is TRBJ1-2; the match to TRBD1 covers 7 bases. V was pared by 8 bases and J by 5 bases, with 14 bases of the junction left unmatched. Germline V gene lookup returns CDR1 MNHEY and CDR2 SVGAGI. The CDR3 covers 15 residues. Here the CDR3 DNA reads TGTGCCAGCTCCCCAGGGGGAGGAGGGTTGTATGGCTACACCTTC. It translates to CASSPGGGGLYGYTF.

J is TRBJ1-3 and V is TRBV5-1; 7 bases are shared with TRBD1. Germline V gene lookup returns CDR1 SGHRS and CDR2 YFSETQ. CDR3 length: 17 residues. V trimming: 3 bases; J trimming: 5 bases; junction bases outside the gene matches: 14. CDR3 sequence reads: CASSSKNTDRERNTIYF. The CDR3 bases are TGCGCCAGCAGCTCAAAAAATACCGACAGGGAAAGAAACACCATATATTTT.

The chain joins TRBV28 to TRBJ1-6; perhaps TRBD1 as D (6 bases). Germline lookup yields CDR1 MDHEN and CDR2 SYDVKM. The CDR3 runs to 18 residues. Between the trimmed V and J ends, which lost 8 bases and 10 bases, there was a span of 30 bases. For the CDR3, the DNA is TGTGCCAGCCGGACACAGGGAAAATACGACAGAATTCCGTCACCCCTCCACTTT. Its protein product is CASRTQGKYDRIPSPLHF. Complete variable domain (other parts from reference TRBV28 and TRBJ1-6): DVKVTQSSRYLVKRTGEKVFLECVQDMDHENMFWYRQDPGLGLRLIYFSYDVKMKEKGDIPEGYSVSREKKERFSLILESASTNQTSMYLCASRTQGKYDRIPSPLHFGNGTRLTVT.

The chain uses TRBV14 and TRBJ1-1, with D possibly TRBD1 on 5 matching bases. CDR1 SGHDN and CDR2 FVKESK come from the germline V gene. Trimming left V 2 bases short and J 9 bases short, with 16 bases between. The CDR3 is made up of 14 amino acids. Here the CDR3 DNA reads TGTGCCAGCAGCCAACAGGGCGTTCGCCGTCAAGCTTTCTTT. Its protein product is CASSQQGVRRQAFF.

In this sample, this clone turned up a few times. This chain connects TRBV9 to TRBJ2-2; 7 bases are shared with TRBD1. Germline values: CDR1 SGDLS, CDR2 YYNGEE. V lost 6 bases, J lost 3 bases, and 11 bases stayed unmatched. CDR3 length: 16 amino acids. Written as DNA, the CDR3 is TGTGCCAGCACGAGTGGACAGGCCTCTTACACCGGGGAGCTGTTTTTT. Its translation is CASTSGQASYTGELFF.